This T cell receptor beta chain emerged from a study of OX40 agonist ivuxolimab in advanced cancers. Study overall: One patient with hepatocellular carcinoma and two with cutaneous melanoma, three in all, had partial responses.

V shed 3 bases and J 6 bases; nucleotides not matched to a gene: 5. Germline V gene data show CDR1 as SGHTS and CDR2 as YDEGEE. The CDR3 is 15 residues long. Comments on this clone: Its target is unknown.

General observations from the study: Clonal expansion was seen in CD4+ and CD8+ blood T cells by week 6 at 0.1 to 3.0 mg/kg.

Sequencing used immunoSEQ multiplex PCR; TCRdb keeps in-frame clones, though not all of them. The sample shows 58,000 or so clones, over 75% of them seen only once. The sequence was collected from an adult with an advanced solid tumor such as melanoma, head and neck, liver or kidney cancer. The chain uses TRBV5-8 and TRBJ2-2, with 10 bases that match TRBD2. Sequenced material: CD4+ or CD8+ T cells sorted from blood, taken in a trial of the OX40 agonist ivuxolimab. The CDR3 nucleotides read TGTGCCAGCAGCTCCCTAGCGGGGGACCCCGGGGAGCTGTTTTTT. Its protein product is CASSSLAGDPGELFF.